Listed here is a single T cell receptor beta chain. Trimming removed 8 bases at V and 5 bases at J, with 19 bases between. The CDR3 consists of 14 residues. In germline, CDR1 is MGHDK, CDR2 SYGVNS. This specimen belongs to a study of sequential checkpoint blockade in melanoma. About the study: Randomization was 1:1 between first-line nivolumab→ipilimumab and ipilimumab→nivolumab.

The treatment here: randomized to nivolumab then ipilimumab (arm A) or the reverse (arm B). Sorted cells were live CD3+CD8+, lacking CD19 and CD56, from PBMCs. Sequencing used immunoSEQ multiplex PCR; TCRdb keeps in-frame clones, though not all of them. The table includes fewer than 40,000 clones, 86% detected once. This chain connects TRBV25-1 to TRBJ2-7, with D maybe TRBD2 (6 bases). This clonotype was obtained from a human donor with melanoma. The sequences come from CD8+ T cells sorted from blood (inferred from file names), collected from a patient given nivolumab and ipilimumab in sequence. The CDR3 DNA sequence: TGTGCCAGCGACCCTGGGGAGGTCCTAAACGAGCAGTACTTC. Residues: CASDPGEVLNEQYF.